This entry lists 10 T cell receptor beta chains sequenced from one sample in a study of coeliac disease. The method was immunoSEQ multiplex PCR; TCRdb's version includes in-frame clones alone and lacks a portion of them. The sample lists about 8,700 clones; 60% to 80% were seen once. Source material: lamina propria lymphocytes from the gut. These receptors were obtained from a woman aged 55-69 years with celiac disease.

This clone occurred a few times. The V gene is TRBV12-5, the J gene TRBJ2-2; 8 bases fit TRBD1. The CDR3 runs to 17 residues. J lost 10 bases, V lost 1 base, and 14 bases had no gene match. CDR1 and CDR2 from the germline V gene are LGHNT and FRNRAP. CDR3 loop: CASGLDGQGSLRAELFF. CDR3 nucleotides: TGTGCTAGTGGTTTGGACGGACAGGGCAGCCTGAGGGCGGAGCTGTTTTTT.

The rearrangement uses TRBV5-6 and TRBJ2-4, with 11 bases matching TRBD2. This CDR3 region has 18 residues. CDR1 SGHDT and CDR2 YYEEEE come from the germline V gene. Unmatched junction bases numbered 7, after V lost 2 bases and J lost 0 bases. CDR3 loop: CASSFTSGGDLAKNIQYF. For the CDR3, the DNA is TGTGCCAGCAGCTTTACTAGCGGGGGTGACCTAGCCAAAAACATTCAGTACTTC.

The genes are TRBV11-3 and TRBJ2-3, with D possibly TRBD2 on 6 matching bases. This CDR3 is 14 amino acids long. Germline-derived CDR1 and CDR2 are SGHNT and YENEEA. V gave up 5 bases and J gave up 3 bases, with 12 bases separating them. The CDR3 bases are TGTGCCAGCAGCCCGCCGGGAGATACAGATACGCAGTATTTT. As protein: CASSPPGDTDTQYF.

The chain couples TRBV7-6 to TRBJ1-6; D remains unclear. This CDR3 has 12 residues. CDR1 is SGHVS, CDR2 FNYEAQ, per germline. Trimming shortened V by 6 bases and J by 7 bases, and 7 bases separated the two germline ends. This CDR3 reads CASSYSNSPLHF. The CDR3 bases are TGTGCCAGCAGTTATTCCAATTCACCCCTCCACTTT.

The V call is TRBV14, the J call TRBJ1-2; D may be TRBD1 (6 bases). V lost 0 bases to trimming and J lost 4 bases, with 12 bases between them. CDR3 length equals 15 residues. Germline CDR1 and CDR2: SGHDN and FVKESK. The CDR3 bases are TGTGCCAGCAGCCAAGACCCAGGGGCTAGCTATGGCTACACCTTC. This sequence encodes CASSQDPGASYGYTF.

This chain connects TRBV5-1 to TRBJ1-2; unclear D gene. V was cut by 2 bases and J by 2 bases, with 10 bases left in between. The CDR3 extends over 14 amino acids. The V gene's germline CDR1 is SGHRS and CDR2 YFSETQ. The CDR3 DNA is TGCGCCAGCAGCTTTACAGTAGGCAACTATGGCTACACCTTC. It encodes CASSFTVGNYGYTF. The complete variable domain, with remaining parts taken from reference TRBV5-1 and TRBJ1-2, reads KAGVTQTPRYLIKTRGQQVTLSCSPISGHRSVSWYQQTPGQGLQFLFEYFSETQRNKGNFPGRFSGRQFSNSRSEMNVSTLELGDSALYLCASSFTVGNYGYTFGSGTRLTVV.

The CDR3 bases are TGTGCCAGCAGTGGACTTCAGGGGTACGGTGAAGCTTTCTTT. This gives the protein CASSGLQGYGEAFF. The chain has TRBV6-1 and TRBJ1-1; possible D gene TRBD1, 6 bases. The CDR3 runs to 14 residues. From germline, CDR1 is MNHNS and CDR2 SASEGT. Trimming pared 4 bases from V and 7 bases from J, leaving 16 bases between.

This clone was recorded only once. For the CDR3, the DNA is TGTGCCAGCAGCTTAGCAGGGGGCGATGAGCAGTTCTTC. Residues: CASSLAGGDEQFF. The chain employs TRBV7-2 and TRBJ2-1, with TRBD1 matching 7 bases. Unmatched junction bases numbered 1, after V lost 0 bases and J lost 8 bases. The CDR3 extends over 13 amino acids. Germline V gene data show CDR1 as SGHTA and CDR2 as FQGNSA.

V gene TRBV19 combines with J gene TRBJ2-1; 8 bases agree with TRBD1. CDR1 is LNHDA and CDR2 is SQIVND in the germline V gene (reference sequence). The CDR3 contains 15 residues. V was clipped by 7 bases and J by 4 bases; unmatched bases: 9. CDR3 sequence reads: CASTPPGQAYNEQFF. In DNA form, the CDR3 reads TGTGCCAGTACCCCTCCGGGACAGGCTTACAATGAGCAGTTCTTC.

The CDR3 spells CASSVVHGTIYEQYF. In DNA, the CDR3 is TGTGCCAGCAGCGTAGTTCACGGGACAATATACGAGCAGTACTTC. The chain recombines TRBV9 with TRBJ2-7, with D possibly being TRBD1 (6 bases). Trimming took 0 bases from V and 4 from J, leaving 14 bases between them. Germline CDR1 is SGDLS and CDR2 is YYNGEE. The CDR3 contains 15 residues.